The T cell receptor (beta chain) described here comes from a study of post-analysis software for immune sequencing data. Study results and caveats: Analysis by F measure revealed that same-batch samples clustered strongly together. Comparison with controls showed significantly lower normalized Chao1 diversity in multiple sclerosis patients. TRBV segments more frequent in patients than in controls numbered about five and included TRBV5-6, TRBV5-1 and TRBV20-1.

Unique molecular identifiers tagged the TCR beta cDNA libraries. T cells numbering roughly 1 to 10 million yielded cDNA molecules that totaled roughly 500,000. TCRdb independently ran MiXCR on the PCR reads; one entry per CDR3 protein. The sample has roughly 670,000 distinct CDR3 sequences; approximately 60% are singletons. Details on this clonotype: Antigen unknown.

Per germline, CDR1 SGHTA and CDR2 FQGNSA. V dropped 5 bases and J dropped 2; count of bases not matched to a gene: 4. This CDR3 is 16 amino acids long. V usage is TRBV7-2 and J usage is TRBJ2-3, with 13 nucleotides matching TRBD2. Sample: blood. The sequence derives from a girl under 10 years old with multiple sclerosis. CDR3 protein: CASSLLAGGYTDTQYF. CDR3 coding DNA: TGTGCCAGCAGCCTACTAGCGGGGGGGTACACAGATACGCAGTATTTT.